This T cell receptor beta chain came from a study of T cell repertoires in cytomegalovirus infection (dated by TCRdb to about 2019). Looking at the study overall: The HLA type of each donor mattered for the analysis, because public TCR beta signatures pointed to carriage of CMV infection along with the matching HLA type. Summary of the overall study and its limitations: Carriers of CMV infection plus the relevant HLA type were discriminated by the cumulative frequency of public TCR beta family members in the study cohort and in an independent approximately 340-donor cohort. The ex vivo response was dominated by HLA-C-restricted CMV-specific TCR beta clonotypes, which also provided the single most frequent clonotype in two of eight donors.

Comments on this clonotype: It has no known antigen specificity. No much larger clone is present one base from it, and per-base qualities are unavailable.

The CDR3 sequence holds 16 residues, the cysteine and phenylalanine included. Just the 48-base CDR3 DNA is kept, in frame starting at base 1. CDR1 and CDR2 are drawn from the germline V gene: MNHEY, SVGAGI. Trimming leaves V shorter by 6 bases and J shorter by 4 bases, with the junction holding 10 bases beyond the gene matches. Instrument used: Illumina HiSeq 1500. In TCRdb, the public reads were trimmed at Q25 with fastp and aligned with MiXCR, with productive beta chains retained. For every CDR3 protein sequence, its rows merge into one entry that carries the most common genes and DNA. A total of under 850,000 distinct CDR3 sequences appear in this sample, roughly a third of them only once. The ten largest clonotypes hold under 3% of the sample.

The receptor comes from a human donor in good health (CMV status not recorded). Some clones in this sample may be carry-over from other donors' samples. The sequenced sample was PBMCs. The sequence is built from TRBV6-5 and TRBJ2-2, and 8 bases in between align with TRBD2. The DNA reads TGTGCCAGCAGCAAACGGCCTAGCGGGCGCACCGGGGAGCTGTTTTTT. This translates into CASSKRPSGRTGELFF.